Reported below is one T cell receptor beta chain. The antigen remains unidentified. Vbeta (60) and Jbeta (13) primers were used in the PCR. Libraries were prepared by immunoSEQ multiplex PCR; TCRdb keeps only in-frame clonotypes and omits some of them. In the table there are 85,000 to 95,000 clones, about 63% of which are singletons. The data were obtained in a study of cytomegalovirus exposure and HLA in healthy donors. Study-level findings and limits: Later analysis demonstrated an association between a missense DCLRE1C variant and TCR beta V- and J-gene trimming. Later analysis placed DRB1 highest and HLA-C lowest in TCR association rates, which differed by HLA locus. Both high specificity and high sensitivity reportedly marked the classifier's diagnosis of cytomegalovirus status. Relative to the approximately 700-donor mean, N-insertions were reportedly fewer in an Asian-associated ancestry cluster in a later analysis.

This receptor was taken from a woman aged 25-40 years in good health and CMV-seronegative. Source material: PBMCs.

The CDR3 region has the DNA TGTGCCACCGGACTAGCGGGAGTCAGCCGCTACGAGCAGTACTTC. It is translated as CATGLAGVSRYEQYF. The V and J genes are TRBV28 and TRBJ2-7; 13 positions match TRBD2. Trimming took 10 bases from V and 3 from J; bases not matched to a gene: 9. CDR1 and CDR2 from the germline V gene are MDHEN and SYDVKM. There are 15 residues in the CDR3. Together with reference TRBV28 and TRBJ2-7, the CDR3 gives the full variable domain: DVKVTQSSRYLVKRTGEKVFLECVQDMDHENMFWYRQDPGLGLRLIYFSYDVKMKEKGDIPEGYSVSREKKERFSLILESASTNQTSMYLCATGLAGVSRYEQYFGPGTRLTVT.